The 19 T cell receptor beta chains listed next were all sequenced from one sample in a study of beta chain features in type 1 diabetes. Broader study findings: All four CD4+ subsets from Type 1 diabetes patients carried moderately but significantly shorter TCRB CDR3s.

Of the isolated RNA, all was reverse transcribed, and so the sequenced material was expressed TCRB transcripts. Method: immunoSEQ multiplex PCR; TCRdb's copy keeps in-frame clones and lacks some. The repertoire holds under 350,000 clones, with 24% as singletons. Antigens of these TCRs are unknown. Specimen: naive CD4+ T cells from blood. These receptors originate from a woman between 25 and 40 years old with type 1 diabetes.

The J gene is TRBJ2-2, the V gene TRBV11-2; TRBD2 might be the D (6 bases). CDR1 SGHAT and CDR2 FQNNGV come from the germline V gene. CDR3 length: 15 amino acids. The ends were cut back, 8 bases at V and 0 bases at J, with 13 bases in the middle. CDR3 nucleotides: TGTGCCAGCGCACCCCGGGGGACGAACACCGGGGAGCTGTTTTTT. This gives the protein CASAPRGTNTGELFF.

This clone has only one observation. The rearrangement links TRBV30 to TRBJ1-1, with TRBD1 as a possible D gene (5 bases). Per the germline V gene, CDR1 is GTSNPN and CDR2 is SVGIG (reference sequence). V lost 4 bases, J lost 1 base, and 10 bases lay in between. The CDR3 is 13 residues long. The CDR3 here is CAWTGFGNTEAFF. DNA of the CDR3: TGTGCCTGGACAGGGTTTGGGAACACTGAAGCTTTCTTT.

This chain connects TRBV9 to TRBJ2-3, with 13 bases fitting TRBD2. The CDR3 sequence is 18 residues long. Germline CDR1 SGDLS, CDR2 YYNGEE. The V gene end was trimmed by 4 bases and the J gene end by 4 bases; junction bases not matched to a gene: 12. The CDR3 region has the DNA TGTGCCAGCAGCCCTCGGACTAGCGGGAGAGTGGGCGCAGATACGCAGTATTTT. This gives the protein CASSPRTSGRVGADTQYF.

The chain has TRBV12-5 and TRBJ1-1; D is undetermined. The CDR3 is 14 residues long. Germline values: CDR1 LGHNT, CDR2 FRNRAP. Deletions cut 7 bases from V and 1 base from J, with 13 bases between. In DNA, the CDR3 is TGTGCTAGTGCCCTTCCACCGGGGAACACTGAAGCTTTCTTT. This encodes CASALPPGNTEAFF.

The chain carries TRBV14 and TRBJ2-5; D unclear. CDR3 length equals 12 residues. Germline-derived CDR1 and CDR2 are SGHDN and FVKESK. Trimming stripped 3 bases from V and 4 bases from J, with 6 bases between. The chain's CDR3 is CASSHFRETQYF. Written as DNA, the CDR3 is TGTGCCAGCAGCCACTTCCGAGAGACCCAGTACTTC.

The sample holds a few counts of this clone. This sequence joins TRBV29-1 and TRBJ2-7; 9 bases are a match to TRBD2. The CDR3 loop spans 14 amino acids. V gave up 6 bases and J gave up 3 bases; unmatched junction bases: 9. Germline V lookup: CDR1 SQVTM, CDR2 ANQGSEA. CDR3 nucleotides: TGCAGCGTGACACCGGGACTAGCTGTCTACGAGCAGTACTTC. Amino acid sequence: CSVTPGLAVYEQYF.

V is TRBV5-1 and J is TRBJ2-5, with D perhaps matching TRBD1 (5 bases). CDR3 length: 14 amino acids. The V end was cut by 7 bases, the J end by 5 bases, with 18 bases between. CDR1 is SGHRS and CDR2 is YFSETQ in the germline V gene. For the CDR3, the DNA is TGCGCCAGCGCCCTGAAAGGGGCTGGGGAGACCCAGTACTTC. It encodes CASALKGAGETQYF.

The rearrangement joins TRBV6-5 to TRBJ2-1, with 7 bases matching TRBD1. The CDR3 contains 15 residues. The V gene end was trimmed by 6 bases and the J gene end by 0 bases; junction bases not matched to a gene: 5. The germline CDR1 and CDR2 sequences are MNHEY and SVGAGI. CDR3 loop: CASSRDRGSYNEQFF. The DNA of the CDR3 is TGTGCCAGCAGCCGGGACAGAGGCTCCTACAATGAGCAGTTCTTC.

With respect to this clone: The identical CDR3 is also encoded by other nucleotide sequences in the sample. The rearrangement uses TRBV29-1 and TRBJ1-5; D is ambiguous. Germline lookup yields CDR1 SQVTM and CDR2 ANQGSEA. This CDR3 comprises 12 residues. Trimming shortened V by 5 bases and J by 2 bases, and 7 bases separated the two germline ends. The CDR3 nucleotides are TGCAGCGTTCGGCAGGGCAATCAGCCCCAGCATTTT. Protein product: CSVRQGNQPQHF.

The chain joins TRBV6-1 to TRBJ2-7, with TRBD1 matching 7 bases. V lost 10 bases and J lost 2; bases outside the gene matches: 11. The CDR3 is made up of 14 amino acids. Germline CDR1 is MNHNS and CDR2 is SASEGT. CDR3 sequence (DNA): TGTGCCACCGAAAAGGGACAGACTACCTACGAGCAGTACTTC. Translating gives CATEKGQTTYEQYF.

To note about this clone: The same CDR3 can be traced to other DNA sequences in this sample. The chain links TRBV9 to TRBJ2-7; 11 bases are shared with TRBD2. J lost 1 base, V lost 5 bases, and 2 bases had no gene match. Germline CDR1 is SGDLS and CDR2 is YYNGEE. The CDR3 consists of 14 residues. The CDR3 DNA follows: TGTGCCAGCAGTCTAGCGGGAGGTTCCTACGAGCAGTACTTC. Protein sequence: CASSLAGGSYEQYF.

In this sample, this clone turned up a few times. This rearrangement joins TRBV29-1 to TRBJ1-1; D gene uncertain. With 2 bases removed from V and 8 bases from J, the gap between germline ends came to 9 bases. There are 11 residues in the CDR3. Germline V lookup: CDR1 SQVTM, CDR2 ANQGSEA. The CDR3 region has the DNA TGCAGCGTTGAAAGGAACAGAGAAGCTTTCTTT. Translated, it gives CSVERNREAFF.

This clone was counted between two and nine times. The V call is TRBV10-3, the J call TRBJ2-3; TRBD2 might be the D (6 bases). Germline V lookup: CDR1 ENHRY, CDR2 SYGVKD. The CDR3 has 14 residues. Trimming removed 10 bases from V and 1 base from J, with 15 bases in between. The CDR3 loop reads CATLRVAGTDTQYF. In nucleotides, the CDR3 is TGTGCCACCCTCCGGGTAGCGGGCACAGATACGCAGTATTTT.

A word on this clone: One end of the junction is discordant with germline, which a read error may explain. The rearrangement uses TRBV7-7 and TRBJ2-3, with D unresolved. The germline V gene has CDR1 SSHAT and CDR2 FNYEAQ (reference sequence). CDR3 length equals 14 residues. CDR3 protein: CASSLGTSTDTQYF. For the CDR3, the DNA is TGTGCTAGCAGCCTCGGTACTAGCACAGATACGCAGTATTTT.

The V gene is TRBV29-1, the J gene TRBJ1-2; perhaps TRBD1 as D (5 bases). The CDR3 is 13 residues long. CDR1 is SQVTM, CDR2 ANQGSEA, per germline. V lost 7 bases and J 8 bases, leaving 20 bases between the germline ends. The CDR3 is CSAGGRASGGYTF. The CDR3 nucleotides read TGCAGCGCCGGGGGGAGAGCGAGTGGCGGCTACACCTTC. Looking up the rest from reference TRBV29-1 and TRBJ1-2 gives the full variable domain: SAVISQKPSRDICQRGTSLTIQCQVDSQVTMMFWYRQQPGQSLTLIATANQGSEATYESGFVIDKFPISRPNLTFSTLTVSNMSPEDSSIYLCSAGGRASGGYTFGSGTRLTVV.

The V gene is TRBV7-3, the J gene TRBJ2-7; 12 bases fit TRBD2. CDR3 length: 19 amino acids. Germline V lookup: CDR1 SGHTA, CDR2 FQGTGA. V was pared by 0 bases and J by 5 bases, with 14 bases of the junction left unmatched. DNA of the CDR3: TGTGCCAGCAGCTTAACGTCGACTAGCGGGAGAAGGCTTTCTGACGAGCAGTACTTC. Its translation is CASSLTSTSGRRLSDEQYF.

V is TRBV29-1 and J is TRBJ2-7, with 8 bases matching TRBD1. Per the germline V gene, CDR1 is SQVTM and CDR2 is ANQGSEA. The CDR3 has 12 amino acids. V was pared by 6 bases and J by 6 bases, with 7 bases of the junction left unmatched. DNA of the CDR3: TGCAGCGTCTCTCAGGGGGCGGGCGAGCAGTACTTC. Amino acid sequence: CSVSQGAGEQYF.

The sample holds a few counts of this clone. V gene TRBV27 combines with J gene TRBJ1-5, with a tentative D call TRBD1 (5 bases). From germline, CDR1 is MNHEY and CDR2 SMNVEV (reference sequence). The CDR3 is made up of 13 amino acids. V was clipped by 0 bases and J by 9 bases, with 9 bases between them. In nucleotides, the CDR3 is TGTGCCAGCAGTTTATCGCAGGGTTCGCCCCAGCATTTT. The encoded protein is CASSLSQGSPQHF.

This rearrangement joins TRBV6-5 to TRBJ2-1; TRBD2 matches at 7 bases. CDR3 length: 14 amino acids. With V trimmed by 6 bases and J by 2 bases, 4 bases remained unmatched. Germline values: CDR1 MNHEY, CDR2 SVGAGI. The CDR3 loop is CASREGGTYNEQFF. The CDR3 DNA is TGTGCCAGCAGGGAGGGAGGGACCTACAATGAGCAGTTCTTC.